The 16 T cell receptor beta chains listed next were all sequenced from one sample in a study of T cell changes during pregnancy in multiple sclerosis. Data came from immunoSEQ multiplex PCR; TCRdb stores just in-frame clones and leaves some out. The table has fewer than 15,000 clones, more than 70% seen once; the top ten hold 8% to 9%. The source was CD8+ T cells from peripheral blood mononuclear cells, collected in the first trimester of pregnancy. The source is a female donor with multiple sclerosis, enrolled in a pregnancy study.

The V call is TRBV6-6, the J call TRBJ2-2, with TRBD1 identical over 9 bases. There are 16 residues in the CDR3. Trimming at V came to 4 bases and at J to 6 bases, leaving 9 bases not matched to a gene. Germline-derived CDR1 and CDR2 are MNHNY and SVGAGI (reference sequence). CDR3 nucleotide sequence: TGTGCCAGCAGTTTTCCGGGACAGGGAATCCCCGGGGAGCTGTTTTTT. Encoded protein: CASSFPGQGIPGELFF.

The chain recombines TRBV2 with TRBJ2-5, with TRBD1 identical over 7 bases. CDR3 length equals 15 residues. V lost 5 bases, J lost 5 bases, and 11 bases stayed unmatched. The germline V gene has CDR1 SNHLY and CDR2 FYNNEI. CDR3 region: CASSKWTGEEETQYF. As DNA, the CDR3 is TGTGCCAGCAGTAAATGGACAGGCGAGGAGGAGACCCAGTACTTC.

V gene TRBV6-5 combines with J gene TRBJ2-5; TRBD2 matches at 8 bases. Germline values: CDR1 MNHEY, CDR2 SVGAGI. The CDR3 sequence is 14 residues long. The J segment lost 5 bases and the V segment lost 2 bases, leaving 4 bases of the junction unmatched. The CDR3, as DNA: TGTGCCAGCAGTTACGGGACTAGAATGGAGACCCAGTACTTC. The encoded protein is CASSYGTRMETQYF.

The V and J genes are TRBV13 and TRBJ1-2; TRBD1 matches 8 bases. The germline gives CDR1 PRHDT, CDR2 FYEKMQ (reference sequence). CDR3 length: 18 amino acids. J was trimmed by 1 base and V by 1 base; bases with no gene match: 11. This CDR3 is CASSLVPDREGDNYGYTF. As DNA, the CDR3 is TGTGCCAGCAGCTTAGTCCCGGACAGGGAGGGTGATAACTATGGCTACACCTTC.

This chain joins TRBV10-3 and TRBJ1-4, with 10 bases lining up with TRBD1. The trim removed 2 bases at V and 7 bases at J, leaving 1 base unmatched. Germline CDR1 reads ENHRY; CDR2 reads SYGVKD. CDR3 size: 14 residues. The CDR3 loop is CAISEDRGLEKLFF. CDR3 nucleotides: TGTGCCATCAGTGAGGACAGGGGGCTTGAAAAACTGTTTTTT.

The rearrangement joins TRBV6-4 to TRBJ2-3; a weak D match, TRBD2 (5 bases). The CDR3 covers 15 residues. Trimming cost V 0 bases and J 1 base, with 8 bases left between them. The germline CDR1 and CDR2 sequences are MRHNA and SNTAGT. CDR3 region: CASSDSEGGTDTQYF. For the CDR3, the DNA is TGTGCCAGCAGTGACTCTGAGGGCGGCACAGATACGCAGTATTTT.

The chain uses TRBV4-1 and TRBJ1-2; 7 bases match TRBD1. CDR1 and CDR2 from the germline V gene are MGHRA and YSYEKL. There are 15 residues in the CDR3. J was trimmed by 7 bases and V by 1 base; bases with no gene match: 9. The CDR3 loop is CASSQGPDRAVGYTF. DNA for the CDR3: TGCGCCAGCAGCCAAGGCCCTGACAGGGCGGTTGGCTACACCTTC.

This clone was observed a handful of times. The V and J genes are TRBV10-2 and TRBJ1-6; 9 nucleotides align to TRBD1. V trimming: 2 bases; J trimming: 7 bases; junction bases outside the gene matches: 3. There are 15 residues in the CDR3. The germline V gene has CDR1 WSHSY and CDR2 SAAADI. The CDR3 here is CASSEVGQGNSPLHF. The CDR3 nucleotides are TGCGCCAGCAGTGAGGTCGGACAGGGGAATTCACCCCTCCACTTT.

The rearrangement uses TRBV28 and TRBJ1-2, with a possible D match to TRBD1 (6 bases). Trimming took 3 bases from V and 5 from J, leaving 22 bases between them. The CDR3 is made up of 17 amino acids. Germline CDR1 is MDHEN and CDR2 is SYDVKM. CDR3 in DNA: TGTGCCAGCAGTTTGGTCAGGGGAGAAGACGGAGGATATGGCTACACCTTC. Translation: CASSLVRGEDGGYGYTF.

This clone was found once. The V and J genes are TRBV6-6 and TRBJ1-4; TRBD1 might be the D (5 bases). CDR1 is MNHNY and CDR2 is SVGAGI in the germline V gene (reference sequence). The CDR3 runs 16 residues. V lost 6 bases and J 2 bases, leaving 16 bases between the germline ends. The CDR3 reads CASSSGGEGTNEKLFF. CDR3 nucleotide sequence: TGTGCCAGCAGCTCCGGGGGAGAGGGGACTAATGAAAAACTGTTTTTT.

V and J are TRBV27 and TRBJ2-6; TRBD1 aligns across 7 bases. V gave up 6 bases and J gave up 4 bases; unmatched junction bases: 6. This CDR3 spans 15 amino acids. Germline loops: CDR1 MNHEY, CDR2 SMNVEV (reference sequence). CDR3 protein: CASSRQGSGANVLTF. The CDR3 DNA follows: TGTGCCAGCAGCCGACAGGGCTCGGGGGCCAACGTCCTGACTTTC.

This clone was observed once. The rearrangement uses TRBV14 and TRBJ1-3, with D possibly being TRBD1 (6 bases). This CDR3 is 15 amino acids long. Deletions cut 4 bases from V and 5 bases from J, with 15 bases between. From germline, CDR1 is SGHDN and CDR2 FVKESK. The CDR3 DNA is TGTGCCAGCAGCCCCCCAGGGGACATCCGAAACACCATATATTTT. Amino acid sequence: CASSPPGDIRNTIYF.

V gene TRBV4-3 combines with J gene TRBJ1-1, with TRBD1 identical over 11 bases. The CDR3 loop spans 16 amino acids. The junction had 4 bases not matched to a gene; V was cut back by 0 bases and J by 4 bases. Germline lookup yields CDR1 LGHNA and CDR2 YSLEER. CDR3 bases: TGCGCCAGCAGCCAAGATCCCGGGACAGGGGGCACTGAAGCTTTCTTT. This codes for CASSQDPGTGGTEAFF.

This chain joins TRBV15 and TRBJ2-7, with a weak D call TRBD1 (6 bases). There are 14 residues in the CDR3. The ends were cut back, 0 bases at V and 2 bases at J, with 8 bases in the middle. Germline CDR1 reads LNHNV; CDR2 reads YYDKDF (reference sequence). For the CDR3, the DNA is TGTGCCACCAGCAGAGACAGGGGCCCCTACGAGCAGTACTTC. Encoded protein: CATSRDRGPYEQYF.

The V gene is TRBV10-3, the J gene TRBJ1-1, with 8 bases aligning to TRBD1. Germline lookup yields CDR1 ENHRY and CDR2 SYGVKD. Unmatched junction bases numbered 8, after V lost 2 bases and J lost 6 bases. CDR3 length: 15 residues. DNA of the CDR3: TGTGCCATCAGTGAGCTAAGACAGGGGCTGGCTGAAGCTTTCTTT. Its translation: CAISELRQGLAEAFF.

The V gene is TRBV4-2, the J gene TRBJ2-1, with TRBD2 matching over 8 bases. This CDR3 spans 15 amino acids. V lost 2 bases, J lost 3 bases, and 3 bases stayed unmatched. From germline, CDR1 is LGHNA and CDR2 YNFKEQ. CDR3 DNA: TGTGCCAGCAGCCAACTGGCGGGGGGCTACAATGAGCAGTTCTTC. Protein: CASSQLAGGYNEQFF.